A single sample gave rise to the 31 T cell receptor beta chains below, sequenced in a study of graft-versus-host responses after intestinal transplantation. Generated by immunoSEQ multiplex PCR, the TCRdb table keeps only in-frame clones and is missing some. The sample lists more than 90,000 clones, approximately 90% occurring once. These receptors' antigens are unknown. The specimen comprised unstimulated CD4+ T cells sorted from spleen or lymph node cells, sampled before transplant. Receptor source: a human donor who was the organ donor for an intestinal transplant.

The genes are TRBV29-1 and TRBJ2-5; D is perhaps TRBD1 or TRBD2 (6 bases each). Looked up from germline, CDR1 is SQVTM and CDR2 is ANQGSEA. This CDR3 is built from 13 residues. V was clipped by 2 bases and J by 5 bases, with 12 bases between them. The CDR3 is CSVETRGLETQYF. As DNA, the CDR3 is TGCAGCGTTGAAACTCGGGGGCTGGAGACCCAGTACTTC.

For this clone: An end of the junction does not agree with germline; a read error may underlie this. This chain links TRBV7-2 with TRBJ1-2, with no clear D. CDR1 is SGHTA, CDR2 FQGNSA, per germline. The CDR3 is 12 amino acids. CDR3 sequence (DNA): TGTGCCAGCAGCTCGCGTGAGGGCTTGGGGAAATTC. As protein: CASSSREGLGKF.

The rearrangement joins TRBV5-1 to TRBJ2-2; 7 bases match TRBD2. This CDR3 contains 13 residues. Germline CDR1 reads SGHRS; CDR2 reads YFSETQ. Trimming cost V 4 bases and J 7 bases; bases outside gene matches: 4. The CDR3 DNA reads as TGCGCCAGCAGCCGACTAGCCGACGGGGAGCTGTTTTTT. It translates to CASSRLADGELFF.

The chain combines TRBV2 with TRBJ2-7; 8 bases are shared with TRBD1. Germline V gene data show CDR1 as SNHLY and CDR2 as FYNNEI. V shed 4 bases, J shed 4 bases, and the junction held 6 bases outside the gene matches. The CDR3 sequence is 14 residues long. CDR3 sequence (DNA): TGTGCCAGCAGTGGGACAGGGAATCGGTACGAGCAGTACTTC. It is translated as CASSGTGNRYEQYF.

The CDR3 region has the DNA TGTGCCAGTAGTCCGGGCCACTCTGGGGCCAACGTCCTGACTTTC. It specifies CASSPGHSGANVLTF. J is TRBJ2-6 and V is TRBV19; no clear D. CDR1 and CDR2 from the germline V gene are LNHDA and SQIVND (reference sequence). V was trimmed by 5 bases and J by 0 bases, leaving 8 bases between them. The CDR3 contains 15 residues.

The rearrangement links TRBV9 to TRBJ2-1; 8 positions match TRBD2. Trimming removed 1 base from V and 1 base from J; junction bases left unmatched: 1. CDR1 is SGDLS and CDR2 is YYNGEE in the germline V gene. This CDR3 has 15 residues. This CDR3 reads CASSVTGGSYNEQFF. The CDR3 DNA sequence: TGTGCCAGCAGCGTAACGGGAGGGTCCTACAATGAGCAGTTCTTC.

The rearrangement links TRBV7-9 to TRBJ2-3; possibly TRBD2 for D (6 bases). The CDR3 extends over 15 amino acids. In germline, CDR1 is SEHNR, CDR2 FQNEAQ (reference sequence). The V gene lost 5 bases and the J gene lost 6 bases, with 18 bases spanning the gap. The CDR3 bases are TGTGCCAGCAGCGCCACGCGGGGCAGCGGGGATACGCAGTATTTT. Translated: CASSATRGSGDTQYF.

The chain couples TRBV28 to TRBJ1-2; tentative D call: TRBD1 (5 bases). The germline CDR1 and CDR2 sequences are MDHEN and SYDVKM. Trimming removed 8 bases at V and 4 bases at J, with 14 bases between. This CDR3 has 13 amino acids. The CDR3: CASRDRDLYGYTF. CDR3 DNA sequence: TGTGCCAGCCGAGACCGGGACCTCTATGGCTACACCTTC.

This chain connects TRBV6-1 to TRBJ1-5; D perhaps matches TRBD1 (5 bases). The V gene's germline CDR1 is MNHNS and CDR2 SASEGT. Trimming removed 8 bases from V and 7 bases from J, with 15 bases in between. The CDR3 spans 13 residues. The CDR3 sequence is CASRSEGWQPQHF. The DNA for the CDR3 is TGTGCCAGCCGCTCTGAGGGGTGGCAGCCCCAGCATTTT.

This clone has more than one count but fewer than ten. The chain has TRBV5-6 and TRBJ2-4; D is perhaps TRBD2 (6 bases). Trimming left V 0 bases short and J 7 bases short, with 8 bases between. This CDR3 has 13 residues. Germline CDR1 is SGHDT and CDR2 is YYEEEE. The CDR3 coding sequence is TGTGCCAGCAGCTTGGGGCTAGCGAACATTCAGTACTTC. Its translation is CASSLGLANIQYF.

The chain has TRBV5-1 and TRBJ2-1, with D possibly being TRBD2 (5 bases). This CDR3 has 16 amino acids. Germline loops: CDR1 SGHRS, CDR2 YFSETQ. Trimming stripped 0 bases from V and 5 bases from J, with 15 bases between. CDR3 amino acids: CASSLDVGDGNNEQFF. In DNA, the CDR3 is TGCGCCAGCAGCTTGGATGTGGGAGACGGGAACAATGAGCAGTTCTTC.

This CDR3 reads CASIRETQYF. In DNA, the CDR3 is TGTGCCAGCATTAGAGAGACCCAGTACTTC. The rearrangement joins TRBV25-1 to TRBJ2-5; D not resolved. CDR1 and CDR2 from the germline V gene are MGHDK and SYGVNS. The V end lost 7 bases, the J end lost 4 bases, and 4 bases lay between the germline ends. The CDR3 is 10 residues long.

Written as DNA, the CDR3 is TGTGCCATCAGGTCTGCGGGAGATACGCAGTATTTT. Residues: CAIRSAGDTQYF. V usage is TRBV10-3 and J usage is TRBJ2-3, with D possibly TRBD2 on 5 matching bases. Between the trimmed V and J ends, which lost 6 bases and 5 bases, there was a span of 9 bases. Germline-derived CDR1 and CDR2 are ENHRY and SYGVKD. CDR3 length equals 12 residues.

The chain joins TRBV21-1 to TRBJ2-5; TRBD2 is the table's D call, not checked against the DNA. TRBV21-1 is flagged as a pseudogene. The CDR3 totals 13 residues. CDR3 sequence: CARNPGVQETQYF. CDR3 sequence (DNA): TGTGCCAGGAACCCCGGGGTACAAGAGACCCAGTACTTC.

J is TRBJ2-7 and V is TRBV7-9; 8 nucleotides line up with TRBD1. This CDR3 is 15 amino acids long. Losses at the gene ends were 2 bases for V and 3 bases for J; bases not matched to a gene: 6. CDR1 is SEHNR and CDR2 is FQNEAQ in the germline V gene (reference sequence). The CDR3 reads CASSLRQGSHYEQYF. The CDR3 nucleotides are TGTGCCAGCAGCTTAAGACAGGGGAGTCACTACGAGCAGTACTTC.

V gene TRBV4-3 combines with J gene TRBJ2-3; D is perhaps TRBD2 (6 bases). The germline gives CDR1 LGHNA, CDR2 YSLEER. The length of the CDR3 is 19 residues. The V gene lost 0 bases and the J gene lost 3 bases, with 22 bases spanning the gap. The CDR3 spells CASSQDTGEASWETDTQYF. The DNA for the CDR3 is TGCGCCAGCAGCCAAGATACGGGGGAGGCCTCTTGGGAGACAGATACGCAGTATTTT.

The chain joins TRBV27 to TRBJ1-4; D unresolved. Germline CDR1 is MNHEY and CDR2 is SMNVEV (reference sequence). Trimming took 2 bases from V and 0 from J, leaving 4 bases between them. The CDR3 sequence is 14 residues long. CDR3 bases: TGTGCCAGCAGTTTAGTAGCAACTAATGAAAAACTGTTTTTT. Translating gives CASSLVATNEKLFF.

This chain links TRBV4-1 with TRBJ2-3; D ambiguous. V was pared by 0 bases and J by 4 bases, with 5 bases between. The V gene's germline CDR1 is MGHRA and CDR2 YSYEKL. The CDR3 sequence is 13 residues long. The CDR3 loop is CASSQESSDTQYF. The CDR3 region has the DNA TGCGCCAGCAGCCAAGAAAGCTCAGATACGCAGTATTTT.

The V call is TRBV5-1, the J call TRBJ1-2; TRBD1 matches 7 bases. CDR3 length: 14 residues. Germline values: CDR1 SGHRS, CDR2 YFSETQ. With 4 bases clipped from V and 4 bases from J, the junction kept 7 bases outside the gene matches. The CDR3 DNA reads as TGCGCCAGCAGCGAGAGACAGGGCGGCTATGGCTACACCTTC. It is translated as CASSERQGGYGYTF.

This clone was observed once. V usage is TRBV4-2 and J usage is TRBJ2-7, with D possibly TRBD1 on 6 matching bases. Trimming took 3 bases from V and 2 from J, leaving 11 bases between them. The V gene's germline CDR1 is LGHNA and CDR2 YNFKEQ. This CDR3 has 14 residues. The CDR3 nucleotides are TGTGCCAGCAGCCACGAGACAGGAACCTACGAGCAGTACTTC. Translating it yields CASSHETGTYEQYF.

The chain couples TRBV5-1 to TRBJ2-2; D tentatively fits TRBD1 or TRBD2 (5 bases each). V lost 2 bases and J 6 bases, leaving 11 bases between the germline ends. Germline assignment: CDR1 SGHRS and CDR2 YFSETQ. The CDR3 is 14 amino acids. As DNA, the CDR3 is TGCGCCAGCAGCTTATCCGGGGCACCCGGGGAGCTGTTTTTT. Translating it yields CASSLSGAPGELFF.

V usage is TRBV19 and J usage is TRBJ1-1; tentatively, D is TRBD1 (5 bases). V was trimmed by 6 bases and J by 3 bases, leaving 17 bases between them. This CDR3 is built from 15 residues. Germline assignment: CDR1 LNHDA and CDR2 SQIVND (reference sequence). The DNA of the CDR3 is TGTGCCAGTAGCCATCGACGGGACTGGGACACTGAAGCTTTCTTT. This encodes CASSHRRDWDTEAFF.

This chain uses TRBV28 with TRBJ1-3; no clear D. This CDR3 contains 16 residues. The germline V gene has CDR1 MDHEN and CDR2 SYDVKM. V shed 7 bases and J shed 0 bases, with 16 bases lying between them. Written as DNA, the CDR3 is TGTGCCAGCACCATATCGTATTGGGACTCTGGAAACACCATATATTTT. It encodes CASTISYWDSGNTIYF.

The chain links TRBV6-1 to TRBJ2-7; possibly TRBD2 for D (5 bases). The CDR3 has 16 residues. Between the trimmed V and J ends, which lost 0 bases and 0 bases, there was a span of 12 bases. Germline CDR1 MNHNS, CDR2 SASEGT. The CDR3, as DNA: TGTGCCAGCAGTGAAGCGCACCAGCGGTACTCCTACGAGCAGTACTTC. This translates into CASSEAHQRYSYEQYF.

The chain recombines TRBV5-5 with TRBJ2-5, with a tentative D call TRBD2 (6 bases). CDR1 and CDR2 from the germline V gene are SGHKS and YYEKEE (reference sequence). Between the trimmed V and J ends, which lost 4 bases and 0 bases, there was a span of 10 bases. This CDR3 has 14 residues. CDR3 nucleotide sequence: TGTGCCAGCAGCCGCCGGGGGTACCAAGAGACCCAGTACTTC. The encoded protein is CASSRRGYQETQYF.

The gene calls are TRBV6-5 and TRBJ2-1; no firm D call. The length of the CDR3 is 12 residues. V was cut by 0 bases and J by 7 bases, with 4 bases left in between. CDR1 and CDR2 (germline): MNHEY, SVGAGI. The CDR3 reads CASSYSRNEQFF. The CDR3 nucleotides read TGTGCCAGCAGTTACTCCAGAAATGAGCAGTTCTTC.

V gene TRBV6-6 combines with J gene TRBJ2-5; D uncertain. V shed 6 bases and J shed 3 bases, with 2 bases lying between them. The CDR3 is 10 amino acids. Germline V gene data show CDR1 as MNHNY and CDR2 as SVGAGI (reference sequence). For the CDR3, the DNA is TGTGCCAGCAGAAAAGAGACCCAGTACTTC. The encoded protein is CASRKETQYF.

The V call is TRBV9, the J call TRBJ2-5; maybe TRBD2 (6 bases). V lost 1 base, J lost 2 bases, and 12 bases lay in between. CDR3 length: 15 residues. The germline V gene has CDR1 SGDLS and CDR2 YYNGEE. CDR3 residues: CASSVIAGRQETQYF. DNA for the CDR3: TGTGCCAGCAGCGTAATTGCAGGGAGGCAAGAGACCCAGTACTTC.

The rearrangement joins TRBV28 to TRBJ1-5, with 8 bases fitting TRBD1. The germline gives CDR1 MDHEN, CDR2 SYDVKM. Unmatched junction bases numbered 16, after V lost 5 bases and J lost 13 bases. CDR3 size: 15 residues. The CDR3 here is CASSVTGQAQSGQHF. CDR3 nucleotides: TGTGCCAGCAGTGTCACGGGACAGGCCCAAAGCGGGCAGCATTTT.

This rearrangement joins TRBV6-6 to TRBJ2-5; D gene uncertain. Germline CDR1 and CDR2: MNHNY and SVGAGI (reference sequence). This CDR3 region has 14 residues. The ends were cut back, 7 bases at V and 5 bases at J, with 17 bases in the middle. The CDR3 spells CASTSRLRRETQYF. The CDR3 DNA sequence: TGTGCCAGCACCAGCAGACTCAGACGGGAGACCCAGTACTTC.

This clone was picked up one time. The gene calls are TRBV7-8 and TRBJ2-3; D is possibly TRBD2 (7 bases). Trimming stripped 0 bases from V and 4 bases from J, with 14 bases between. Per the germline V gene, CDR1 is SGHVS and CDR2 is FQNEAQ. The CDR3 covers 16 residues. The CDR3 region has the DNA TGTGCCAGCAGCTTAGCGGAGTGGGGGGGCCCAGATACGCAGTATTTT. Its translation is CASSLAEWGGPDTQYF. Supplemented by reference TRBV7-8 and TRBJ2-3, the full variable domain reads GAGVSQSPRYKVAKRGQDVALRCDPISGHVSLFWYQQALGQGPEFLTYFQNEAQLDKSGLPSDRFFAERPEGSVSTLKIQRTQQEDSAVYLCASSLAEWGGPDTQYFGPGTRLTVL.